The 10 T cell receptor beta chains in this list originate from one sample, sequenced in a study of CD8 T cells in ankylosing spondylitis. Points from the study as a whole: Blood of patients with ankylosing spondylitis appeared to be characterized by a TCR beta motif of eight highly homologous variants.

TCRdb re-called the 5' RACE reads with MiXCR, one entry per CDR3 protein. The top ten clones hold around 19% of a sample with roughly 700,000 distinct CDR3 sequences, under 20% of them seen once. Their antigen targets remain unknown. Sequences were obtained from blood, either unsorted or a sorted T cell fraction (not recorded which). All receptors derive from a male donor with ankylosing spondylitis.

V and J are TRBV20-1 and TRBJ2-3; TRBD1 matches at 8 bases. The CDR3 spans 15 residues. Per germline, CDR1 DFQATT and CDR2 SNEGSKA (reference sequence). With 1 base clipped from V and 2 bases from J, the junction kept 5 bases outside the gene matches. The chain's CDR3 is CSARGGQANTDTQYF. The CDR3 coding sequence is TGCAGTGCTAGAGGGGGACAGGCTAACACAGATACGCAGTATTTT.

The J gene is TRBJ2-1, the V gene TRBV11-3; D remains unclear. CDR1 is SGHNT, CDR2 YENEEA, per germline. The germline V and J ends were trimmed by 5 bases and 6 bases, with 8 bases remaining between them. The length of the CDR3 is 12 residues. For the CDR3, the DNA is TGTGCCAGCAGCCCATGGGCCAATGAGCAGTTCTTC. As protein: CASSPWANEQFF. Complete variable domain (other parts from reference TRBV11-3 and TRBJ2-1): EAGVVQSPRYKIIEKKQPVAFWCNPISGHNTLYWYLQNLGQGPELLIRYENEEAVDDSQLPKDRFSAERLKGVDSTLKIQPAELGDSAVYLCASSPWANEQFFGPGTRLTVL.

The genes are TRBV4-1 and TRBJ2-2, with 7 nucleotides matching TRBD2. Germline-derived CDR1 and CDR2 are MGHRA and YSYEKL. J gave up 0 bases and V 0 bases, and 16 bases lay outside the gene matches. The length of the CDR3 is 21 residues. CDR3 sequence (DNA): TGCGCCAGCAGCCAAGATTTAGCGAGACTAGCAGACTACTCGAACACCGGGGAGCTGTTTTTT. Protein sequence: CASSQDLARLADYSNTGELFF.

This clonotype came up a few times. The V and J genes are TRBV3-1 and TRBJ2-2; D is uncertain. Trimming took off 4 bases at V and 5 bases at J, with 20 bases between the two ends. The CDR3 has 17 amino acids. CDR1 is LGHDT, CDR2 YNNKEL, per germline (reference sequence). DNA of the CDR3: TGTGCCAGCAGCCCGCTTACTAAAGCCCTTAGGACCGGGGAGCTGTTTTTT. As protein: CASSPLTKALRTGELFF. Using reference TRBV3-1 and TRBJ2-2 for the parts outside the CDR3, the full variable domain is DTAVSQTPKYLVTQMGNDKSIKCEQNLGHDTMYWYKQDSKKFLKIMFSYNNKELIINETVPNRFSPKSPDKAHLNLHINSLELGDSAVYFCASSPLTKALRTGELFFGEGSRLTVL.

This clonotype was recorded at least ten times. The CDR3 reads CASSGPEGGPSGNSPLHF. The CDR3 region has the DNA TGTGCCAGCAGCGGACCGGAAGGGGGGCCGTCGGGTAATTCACCCCTCCACTTT. V is TRBV9 and J is TRBJ1-6, with D possibly matching TRBD1 (6 bases). Per the germline V gene, CDR1 is SGDLS and CDR2 is YYNGEE. Trimming shortened V by 3 bases and J by 6 bases, and 22 bases separated the two germline ends. This CDR3 contains 18 residues.

This clonotype was seen a handful of times. This chain uses TRBV10-3 with TRBJ2-3; maybe TRBD2 (5 bases). V was pared by 6 bases and J by 6 bases, with 10 bases between. This CDR3 comprises 12 residues. Germline V gene lookup returns CDR1 ENHRY and CDR2 SYGVKD. The CDR3 here is CAISGEVDTQYF. The CDR3 DNA sequence: TGTGCCATCAGCGGGGAAGTGGATACGCAGTATTTT.

The V and J genes are TRBV2 and TRBJ1-4; possibly TRBD1 for D (5 bases). Germline values: CDR1 SNHLY, CDR2 FYNNEI. This CDR3 spans 14 amino acids. The V end was cut by 10 bases, the J end by 6 bases, with 18 bases between. The CDR3 bases are TGTGCCACCGCGATGGGGGGTACGCATGAAAAACTGTTTTTT. It is translated as CATAMGGTHEKLFF.

The CDR3, as DNA: TGTGCCAGCAGTTTTTTTGATGAGGGACAGGGACGCCTCTACGAGCAGTACTTC. As protein: CASSFFDEGQGRLYEQYF. The chain has TRBV27 and TRBJ2-7; 9 bases line up with TRBD1. The CDR3 contains 18 residues. V was clipped by 3 bases and J by 3 bases; unmatched bases: 15. Germline V gene lookup returns CDR1 MNHEY and CDR2 SMNVEV (reference sequence).

V usage is TRBV4-1 and J usage is TRBJ2-1; weak D call: TRBD2 (5 bases). Germline assignment: CDR1 MGHRA and CDR2 YSYEKL. The CDR3 contains 16 residues. V dropped 1 base and J dropped 1 base, with 11 bases sitting between them. The CDR3 DNA reads as TGCGCCAGCAGCCAAGCAACTAGAATGTCCTACAATGAGCAGTTCTTC. It yields the protein CASSQATRMSYNEQFF.

The rearrangement links TRBV4-3 to TRBJ1-2; 10 bases match TRBD1. The CDR3 runs to 17 residues. The trim removed 1 base at V and 5 bases at J, leaving 10 bases unmatched. CDR1 LGHNA and CDR2 YSLEER come from the germline V gene. Here the CDR3 reads CASSQGRQGAGLYGYTF. DNA for the CDR3: TGCGCCAGCAGCCAAGGGAGACAGGGGGCGGGTTTATATGGCTACACCTTC.